The source of this TCR beta chain is a study of response to subunit inactivated influenza vaccine. With respect to this clonotype: Its antigen is unidentified.

Study-level findings and limits: Authors suggested seasonal influenza vaccinations each recruit few new T cells.

One entry per CDR3 protein results from TCRdb running MiXCR on the RT-PCR reads. Of hundreds of thousands of distinct CDR3 sequences in the sample, 12% to 15% were seen once. V lost 9 bases, J lost 6 bases, and 9 bases stayed unmatched. The CDR3 totals 13 residues. This chain links TRBV12-3 or TRBV12-4 with TRBJ1-1; 8 nucleotides line up with TRBD1. The source is a man in his fifties who received an inactivated influenza vaccine. Specimen: PBMCs from blood, collected 14 to 15 days before vaccination. CDR3 nucleotide sequence: TGTGCCAGTAGACAGGGGATGTACGCTGAAGCTTTCTTT. Translating it yields CASRQGMYAEAFF.